Listed below are T cell receptor beta chains from one sample, sequenced in a study of neoadjuvant anti-PD-1 for oral cavity cancer. The data were produced by immunoSEQ multiplex PCR, yet TCRdb's version contains in-frame clones alone and is incomplete. The repertoire includes approximately 72,000 clones, more than 70% of them detected once, and about 3.4% sits in the top ten. The specimen comprised PBMCs, sampled before nivolumab (anti-PD-1) treatment. The receptors stem from a person between 40 and 80 years old with oral cavity squamous cell carcinoma. Each CDR3 is given with its conserved first and last residue. D genes are given only for firm matches. Only part of the rows carry a size: once, few, many, or a class if the clone is expanded.

D gene	CDR3 length	clone size	V gene	J gene	CDR3 protein	CDR3 DNA
NA	14	NA	TRBV5-1	TRBJ2-1	CASSPQDNYNEQFF	TGCGCCAGCAGCCCCCAGGACAACTACAATGAGCAGTTCTTC
NA	14	NA	TRBV28	TRBJ1-2	CASRRGGADYGYTF	TGTGCCAGCAGAAGGGGGGGCGCGGACTATGGCTACACCTTC
NA	16	NA	TRBV4-1	TRBJ2-1	CASSPPRGGAFGEQFF	TGCGCCAGCAGCCCCCCACGTGGGGGGGCCTTTGGTGAGCAGTTCTTC
TRBD1	17	NA	TRBV2	TRBJ1-1	CASSMTGKLGMNTEAFF	TGTGCCAGCAGCATGACAGGGAAGTTGGGGATGAACACTGAAGCTTTCTTT
NA	15	NA	TRBV7-9	TRBJ2-3	CASSLGTGSTDTQYF	TGTGCCAGCAGCCTAGGGACGGGAAGCACAGATACGCAGTATTTT
NA	17	NA	TRBV2	TRBJ1-5	CASSGSRGALFNQPQHF	TGTGCCAGCAGTGGGTCGCGGGGGGCCCTTTTTAATCAGCCCCAGCATTTT
NA	16	NA	TRBV4-1	TRBJ1-2	CASSQDINRGDYGYTF	TGCGCCAGCAGCCAAGATATTAATAGGGGCGACTATGGCTACACCTTC
NA	16	NA	TRBV6-4	TRBJ1-1	CASRKDGGAMNTEAFF	TGTGCCAGCAGGAAGGACGGAGGGGCCATGAACACTGAAGCTTTCTTT
NA	13	once	TRBV5-6	TRBJ1-1	CASSFGVSTEAFF	TGTGCCAGCAGCTTCGGGGTGAGCACTGAAGCTTTCTTT
TRBD2	14	NA	TRBV6-6	TRBJ2-3	CASSYAGGTDTQYF	TGTGCCAGCAGTTACGCGGGGGGCACAGATACGCAGTATTTT